By share of the sample, the clone carrying this T cell receptor beta chain is medium-sized (0.01 to 0.1%). This entry belongs to a study of spatial heterogeneity in lung cancer. Study information: Sequences of the beta chain were consistently detected in greater numbers than alpha-chain sequences.

Documented time point: sample taken at primary tumor resection. Each molecule of TCR cDNA was tagged with one unique molecular identifier. TCRdb independently ran MiXCR on the 5' RACE reads; one entry per CDR3 protein. The data hold about 1,000 distinct CDR3 sequences, with 7.2% observed a single time. The material sequenced was normal lung tissue next to the tumor, taken at surgery. This sequence originates from a male donor with early-stage non-small cell lung cancer.

The chain's CDR3 is CASSPSRLDQPQHF. The CDR3 coding sequence is TGTGCCAGCTCACCCTCCAGATTAGATCAGCCCCAGCATTTT. The rearrangement joins TRBV18 to TRBJ1-5; D uncertain. This CDR3 spans 14 amino acids. With 3 bases removed from V and 5 bases from J, the gap between germline ends came to 11 bases. Looked up from germline, CDR1 is KGHSH and CDR2 is LQKENI.